The present TCR beta chain was sequenced within a study of blood T cells in healthy people across ages (dated by TCRdb to between 2014 and 2017). Concerning the study at large: In model experiments, roughly one uniquely barcoded TCR beta cDNA molecule per two T cells was captured by template switching. Age-related changes in TCR beta repertoire diversity were measured in the study by deep sequencing normalized with unique cDNA molecular identifiers. The donors were divided into four age groups: young (average about 15 years), middle-aged (approximately 39), aged (about 56) and long-lived (82). Donors of different ages were randomly distributed across sequencing lanes to avoid experimental bias. For two donors (one aged 18 to 30 and one aged 80 or older), the study analyzed two additional independent replicas of 1 million unique cDNA reads from the same blood draw.

Overall study results and their limits: Conclusive comparison of naive and antigen-experienced compartments was prevented by the profiling of bulk unsorted PBMCs. Estimates of total diversity based on one million sequenced T cells were regarded as lower bounds and as underestimates. Because donor CMV infection status was unknown, age-related changes in expanded clonotypes were potentially confounded. Observed TCR beta diversity correlated strongly with the percentage of naive T cells measured by flow cytometry. Observed TCR beta diversity per million T cells fell roughly linearly with age, and a significant reduction was already apparent by age roughly 40. Compared with the aged group, the long-lived group had more naive CD4+ T cells, fewer expanded clones and increased TCR diversity, suggesting age selection.

Donors were around 37 systemically healthy Caucasian individuals from Russia aged roughly 6 to 90 years. Each donor gave ten milliliters of peripheral blood, collected into EDTA-treated Vacutainer tubes. Ficoll-Paque density-gradient centrifugation was used to isolate PBMCs, with at least 7 million per sample. Total RNA, at least 6 micrograms per sample, was extracted from PBMCs with Trizol reagent. The percentages of naive CD45RAhigh/CD27high T cells were determined by flow cytometry on a PBMC aliquot from every donor. The library was obtained by 5' RACE. Sequencer: Illumina HiSeq 2500. A second about 7 to 11 cycle PCR used a sample-barcoded 5' primer and a J-beta primer mix. A unique molecular identifier was introduced onto each TCR beta cDNA molecule by a template-switch 5' adaptor carrying 12 random nucleotides. At least 3 million CDR3-containing paired-end reads were obtained from each sample. First-strand cDNA synthesis was performed from all RNA using the Mint cDNA synthesis kit, with priming by a TRBC-specific oligonucleotide. Following uracil-DNA glycosylase treatment, a first 18-cycle PCR with universal primers M1SS and BC2_uni_R was performed on all cDNA. In the authors' own workflow: Normalization of each sample was performed by random selection of 1 million high-quality reads, each carrying a distinct molecular identifier. Reads with shared molecular identifiers were discarded instead of being binned into consensus sequences. CDR3 identification, clonotype clustering and error correction used MiTCR with a Q25 quality threshold and the strictest error-elimination algorithm. A nonparametric unseen species model with Euler transformation was used to estimate a lower bound on total TCR beta diversity. TCRdb trimmed the raw reads at Q25, called clones with MiXCR and kept productive beta chains. A single entry per CDR3 protein holds the most common genes and DNA from its merged rows. The V and J calls were not made by the authors but by TCRdb's processing. The sample contains roughly 800,000 distinct CDR3 sequences, roughly 60% of them found a single time. The ten most abundant clones make up 20% to 25% of the sample.

On this clonotype: This clone's antigen is unknown. Base qualities are missing; no much larger clone stands one base away.

The CDR3 spans 20 residues, from the cysteine through the phenylalanine. Only CDR3 DNA is held: 60 bases, read in frame from base 1. CDR1 KGHSH and CDR2 LQKENI were looked up in the germline V gene. Trimming removed 4 bases from V and 3 bases from J; the gene matches leave 19 bases unexplained. Source material: blood. The source is a man aged 25 to 40 in good health. This receptor chain uses TRBV18 and TRBJ1-2; 11 central nucleotides agree with TRBD1. Here the CDR3 is given as CASSLFTAGTGGPEDYGYTF. In nucleotides, the sequence is TGTGCCAGCTCACTTTTTACTGCCGGGACAGGGGGACCTGAAGACTATGGCTACACCTTC.